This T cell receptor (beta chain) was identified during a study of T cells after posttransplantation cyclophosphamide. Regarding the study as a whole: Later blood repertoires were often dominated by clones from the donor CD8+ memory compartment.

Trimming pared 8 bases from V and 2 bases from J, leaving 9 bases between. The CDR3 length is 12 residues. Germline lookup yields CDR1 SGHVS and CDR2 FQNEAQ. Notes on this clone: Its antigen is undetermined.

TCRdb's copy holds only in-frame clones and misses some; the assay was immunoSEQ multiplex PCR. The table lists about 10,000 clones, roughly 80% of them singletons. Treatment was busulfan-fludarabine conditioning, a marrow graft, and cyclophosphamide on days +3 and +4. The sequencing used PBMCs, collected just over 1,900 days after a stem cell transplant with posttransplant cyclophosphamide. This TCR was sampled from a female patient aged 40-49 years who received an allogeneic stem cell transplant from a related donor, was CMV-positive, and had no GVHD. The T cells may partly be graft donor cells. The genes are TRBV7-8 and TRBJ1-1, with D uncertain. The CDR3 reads CASVLSNTEAFF. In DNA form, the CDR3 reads TGTGCCAGCGTCCTGTCTAACACTGAAGCTTTCTTT.